This section outlines one T cell receptor beta chain sequence together with its context. Its antigen is still unknown. This record belongs to a study of cytomegalovirus exposure and HLA in healthy donors. The study, taken as a whole, reports: Across HLA loci, a later analysis found differing TCR association rates, with DRB1 most and HLA-C fewest. Prior analysis indicated that the majority of TCR beta V segments exhibited productivity approximately 90% or approximately 30% of the time.

Germline values: CDR1 SGHDT, CDR2 YYEEEE. CDR3 size: 13 residues. Unmatched junction bases numbered 5, after V lost 4 bases and J lost 8 bases. PCR employed 60 Vbeta and 13 Jbeta primers. TCRdb's table, derived via immunoSEQ multiplex PCR, lists solely in-frame clones and lacks some. The sample shows over 150,000 clones, approximately 80% of them seen only once. The V and J genes are TRBV5-6 and TRBJ2-1, with 8 bases fitting TRBD2. The clonotype was recovered from a boy aged 2 to 10 in good health and CMV-seronegative. Sequenced sample: PBMCs. CDR3 residues: CASSLSGSDEQFF. The CDR3 DNA follows: TGTGCCAGCAGCCTAAGCGGGAGCGATGAGCAGTTCTTC.